The present TCR beta chain was sequenced within a study of kidney transplant recipient with SARS-CoV-2 infection. TCRdb called the reads again in MiXCR, with one record for every CDR3 protein. The sample consists of 200,000 to 300,000 distinct CDR3 sequences, around 30% of them appearing once. This clonotype was observed many times. Germline values: CDR1 MNHGY, CDR2 SAAAGT. The CDR3 runs 15 residues. The material was a blood sample, obtained at baseline and between days 110 and 120 from a kidney transplant recipient. V usage is TRBV6-8 and J usage is TRBJ2-5; D assignment may be TRBD1 or TRBD2 (5 bases each). Matching the DNA end better, TRBJ2-7 makes the J call doubtful. This TCR was sampled from a young adult male patient who had COVID-19 and was a kidney transplant recipient. Some T cells here may be from the graft donor. The CDR3 DNA sequence: TGTGCCAGCAGTTACGCCAAACAGGCGGGCTACGAGCAGTACTTC. Translated, it gives CASSYAKQAGYEQYF.